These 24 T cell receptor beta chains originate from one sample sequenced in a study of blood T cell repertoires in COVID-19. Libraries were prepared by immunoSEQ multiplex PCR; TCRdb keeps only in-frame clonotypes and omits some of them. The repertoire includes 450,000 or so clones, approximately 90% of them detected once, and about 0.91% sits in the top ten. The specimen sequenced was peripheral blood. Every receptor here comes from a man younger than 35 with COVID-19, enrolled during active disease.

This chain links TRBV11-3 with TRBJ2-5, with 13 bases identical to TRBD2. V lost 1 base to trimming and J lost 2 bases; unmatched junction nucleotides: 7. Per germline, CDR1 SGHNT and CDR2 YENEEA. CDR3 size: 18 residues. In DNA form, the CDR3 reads TGTGCCAGCAGCTTAGGACTAGCGGGGGGACCCTTACAAGAGACCCAGTACTTC. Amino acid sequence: CASSLGLAGGPLQETQYF.

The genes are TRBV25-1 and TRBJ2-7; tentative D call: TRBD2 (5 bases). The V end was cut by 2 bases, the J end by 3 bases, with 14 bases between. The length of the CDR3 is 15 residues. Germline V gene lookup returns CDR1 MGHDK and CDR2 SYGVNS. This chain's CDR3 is CASSEDTPTNYEQYF. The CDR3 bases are TGTGCCAGCAGTGAAGACACCCCGACTAACTACGAGCAGTACTTC.

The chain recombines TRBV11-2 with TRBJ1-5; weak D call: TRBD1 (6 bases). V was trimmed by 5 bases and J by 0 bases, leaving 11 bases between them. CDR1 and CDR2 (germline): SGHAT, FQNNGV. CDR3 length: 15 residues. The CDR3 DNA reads TGTGCCAGCAGCCCGCAGGGGTATAGCAATCAGCCCCAGCATTTT. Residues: CASSPQGYSNQPQHF.

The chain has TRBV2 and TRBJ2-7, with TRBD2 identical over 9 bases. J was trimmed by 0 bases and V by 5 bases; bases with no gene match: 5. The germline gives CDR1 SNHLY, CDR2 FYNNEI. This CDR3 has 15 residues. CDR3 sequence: CASSPGLAISYEQYF. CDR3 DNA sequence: TGTGCCAGCAGTCCCGGACTAGCGATCTCCTACGAGCAGTACTTC.

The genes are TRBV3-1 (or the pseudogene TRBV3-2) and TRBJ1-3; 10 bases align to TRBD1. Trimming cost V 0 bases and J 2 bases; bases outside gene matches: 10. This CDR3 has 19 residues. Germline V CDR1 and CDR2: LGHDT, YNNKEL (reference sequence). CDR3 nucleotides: TGTGCCAGCAGCCAAGAACGGGGGGGACAGGGGAGGACTGGAAACACCATATATTTT. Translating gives CASSQERGGQGRTGNTIYF.

DNA for the CDR3: TGTGCCAGCAGTCATACGGGACAGGGCTATGGCTACACCTTC. It encodes CASSHTGQGYGYTF. V gene TRBV25-1 combines with J gene TRBJ1-2; TRBD1 agrees at 9 bases. Germline V gene sequence: CDR1 MGHDK, CDR2 SYGVNS. This CDR3 is 14 amino acids long. V was clipped by 5 bases and J by 4 bases; unmatched bases: 5.

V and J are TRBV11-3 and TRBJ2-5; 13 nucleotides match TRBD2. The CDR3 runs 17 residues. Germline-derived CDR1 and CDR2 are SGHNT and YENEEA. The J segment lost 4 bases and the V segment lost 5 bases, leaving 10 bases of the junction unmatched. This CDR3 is CASSLILRTSGRETQYF. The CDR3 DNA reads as TGTGCCAGCAGCCTAATCCTCAGGACTAGCGGGAGAGAGACCCAGTACTTC.

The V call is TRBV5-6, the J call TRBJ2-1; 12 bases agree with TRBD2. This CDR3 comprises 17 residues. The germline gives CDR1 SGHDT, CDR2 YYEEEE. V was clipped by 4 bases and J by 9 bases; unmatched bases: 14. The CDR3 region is CASSSIGSSGRVGEQFF. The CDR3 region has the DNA TGTGCCAGCAGCAGTATAGGGTCTAGCGGGAGGGTAGGTGAGCAGTTCTTC.

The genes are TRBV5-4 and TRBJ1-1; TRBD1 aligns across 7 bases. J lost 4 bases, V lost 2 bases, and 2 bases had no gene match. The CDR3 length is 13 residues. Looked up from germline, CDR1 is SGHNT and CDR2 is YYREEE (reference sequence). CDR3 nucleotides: TGTGCCAGCAGCTTAGGGACAGCCACTGAAGCTTTCTTT. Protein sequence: CASSLGTATEAFF. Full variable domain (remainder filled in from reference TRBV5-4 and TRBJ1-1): ETGVTQSPTHLIKTRGQQVTLRCSSQSGHNTVSWYQQALGQGPQFIFQYYREEENGRGNFPPRFSGLQFPNYSSELNVNALELDDSALYLCASSLGTATEAFFGQGTRLTVV.

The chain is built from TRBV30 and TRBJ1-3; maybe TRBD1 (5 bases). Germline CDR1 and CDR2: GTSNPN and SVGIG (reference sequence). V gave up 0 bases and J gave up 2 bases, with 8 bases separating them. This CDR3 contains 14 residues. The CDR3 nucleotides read TGTGCCTGGAGTGTACGGGGGGCTGGAAACACCATATATTTT. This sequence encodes CAWSVRGAGNTIYF.

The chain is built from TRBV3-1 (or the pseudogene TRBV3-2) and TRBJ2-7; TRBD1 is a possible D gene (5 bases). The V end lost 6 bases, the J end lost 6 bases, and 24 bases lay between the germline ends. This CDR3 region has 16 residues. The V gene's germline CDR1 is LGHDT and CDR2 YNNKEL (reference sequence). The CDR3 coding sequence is TGTGCCAGCAGACATCCCCCGGGCAGGGAAATCTGCGAGCAGTACTTC. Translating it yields CASRHPPGREICEQYF.

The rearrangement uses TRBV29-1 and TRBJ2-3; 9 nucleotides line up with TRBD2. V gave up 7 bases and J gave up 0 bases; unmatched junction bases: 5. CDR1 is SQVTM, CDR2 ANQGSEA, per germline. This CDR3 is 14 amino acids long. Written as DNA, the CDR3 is TGCAGCGCTGCGACTAGCGGTAGCACAGATACGCAGTATTTT. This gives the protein CSAATSGSTDTQYF.

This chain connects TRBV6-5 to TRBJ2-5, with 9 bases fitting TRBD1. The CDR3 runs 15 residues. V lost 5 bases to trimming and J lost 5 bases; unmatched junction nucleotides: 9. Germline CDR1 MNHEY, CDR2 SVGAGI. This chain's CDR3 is CASSRPGQGVETQYF. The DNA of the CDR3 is TGTGCCAGCAGTAGACCGGGACAGGGAGTGGAGACCCAGTACTTC.

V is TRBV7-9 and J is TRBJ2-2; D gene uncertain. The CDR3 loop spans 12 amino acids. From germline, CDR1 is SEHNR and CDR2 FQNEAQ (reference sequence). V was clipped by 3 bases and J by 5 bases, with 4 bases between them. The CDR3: CASSFPTGELFF. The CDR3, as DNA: TGTGCCAGCAGCTTTCCTACCGGGGAGCTGTTTTTT.

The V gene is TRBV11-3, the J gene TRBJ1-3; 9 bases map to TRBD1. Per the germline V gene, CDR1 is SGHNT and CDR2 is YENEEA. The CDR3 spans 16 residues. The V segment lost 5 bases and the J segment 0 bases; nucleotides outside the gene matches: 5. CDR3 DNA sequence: TGTGCCAGCAGCCTCCGGGACAGGGTCTCTGGAAACACCATATATTTT. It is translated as CASSLRDRVSGNTIYF. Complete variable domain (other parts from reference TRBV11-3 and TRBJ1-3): EAGVVQSPRYKIIEKKQPVAFWCNPISGHNTLYWYLQNLGQGPELLIRYENEEAVDDSQLPKDRFSAERLKGVDSTLKIQPAELGDSAVYLCASSLRDRVSGNTIYFGEGSWLTVV.

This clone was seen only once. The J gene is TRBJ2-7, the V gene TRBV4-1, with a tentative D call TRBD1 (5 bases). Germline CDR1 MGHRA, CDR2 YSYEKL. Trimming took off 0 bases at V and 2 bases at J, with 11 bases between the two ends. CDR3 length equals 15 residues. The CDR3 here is CASSQDPGPPYEQYF. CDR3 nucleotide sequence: TGCGCCAGCAGCCAAGATCCAGGGCCGCCCTACGAGCAGTACTTC.

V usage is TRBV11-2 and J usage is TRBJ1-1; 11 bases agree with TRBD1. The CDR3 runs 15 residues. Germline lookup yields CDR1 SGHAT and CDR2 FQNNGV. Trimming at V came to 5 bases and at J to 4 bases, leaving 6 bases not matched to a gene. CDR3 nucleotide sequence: TGTGCCAGCAGCCAGGGGACAGGGGGGTTCACTGAAGCTTTCTTT. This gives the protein CASSQGTGGFTEAFF.

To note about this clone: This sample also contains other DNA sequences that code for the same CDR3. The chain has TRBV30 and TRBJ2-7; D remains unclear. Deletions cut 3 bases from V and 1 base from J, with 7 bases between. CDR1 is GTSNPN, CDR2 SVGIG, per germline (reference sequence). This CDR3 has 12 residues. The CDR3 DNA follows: TGTGCCTGGAGCAGACTTTCCTACGAGCAGTACTTC. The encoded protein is CAWSRLSYEQYF. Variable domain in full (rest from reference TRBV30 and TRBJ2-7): SQTIHQWPATLVQPVGSPLSLECTVEGTSNPNLYWYRQAAGRGLQLLFYSVGIGQISSEVPQNLSASRPQDRQFILSSKKLLLSDSGFYLCAWSRLSYEQYFGPGTRLTVT.

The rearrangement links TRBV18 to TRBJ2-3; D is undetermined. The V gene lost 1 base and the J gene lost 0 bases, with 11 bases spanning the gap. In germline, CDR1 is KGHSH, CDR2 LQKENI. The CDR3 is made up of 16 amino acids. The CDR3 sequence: CASSPLGRPSTDTQYF. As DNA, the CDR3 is TGTGCCAGCTCACCACTTGGCAGGCCTAGCACAGATACGCAGTATTTT. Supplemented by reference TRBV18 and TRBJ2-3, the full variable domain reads NAGVMQNPRHLVRRRGQEARLRCSPMKGHSHVYWYRQLPEEGLKFMVYLQKENIIDESGMPKERFSAEFPKEGPSILRIQQVVRGDSAAYFCASSPLGRPSTDTQYFGPGTRLTVL.

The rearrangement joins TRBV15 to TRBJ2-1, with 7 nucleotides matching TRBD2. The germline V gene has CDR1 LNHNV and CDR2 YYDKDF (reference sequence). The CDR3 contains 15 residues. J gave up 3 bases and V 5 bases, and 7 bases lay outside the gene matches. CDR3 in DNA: TGTGCCACCAGCCGCAGGATAGCGGGCTACAATGAGCAGTTCTTC. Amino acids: CATSRRIAGYNEQFF. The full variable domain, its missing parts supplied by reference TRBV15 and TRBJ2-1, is DAMVIQNPRYQVTQFGKPVTLSCSQTLNHNVMYWYQQKSSQAPKLLFHYYDKDFNNEADTPDNFQSRRPNTSFCFLDIRSPGLGDTAMYLCATSRRIAGYNEQFFGPGTRLTVL.

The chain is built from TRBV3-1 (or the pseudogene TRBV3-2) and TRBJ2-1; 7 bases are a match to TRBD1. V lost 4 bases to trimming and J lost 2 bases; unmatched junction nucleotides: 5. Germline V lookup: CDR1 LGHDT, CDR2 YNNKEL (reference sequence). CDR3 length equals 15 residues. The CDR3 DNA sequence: TGTGCCAGCAGCCGCGACAGGGAACCCTACAATGAGCAGTTCTTC. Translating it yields CASSRDREPYNEQFF.

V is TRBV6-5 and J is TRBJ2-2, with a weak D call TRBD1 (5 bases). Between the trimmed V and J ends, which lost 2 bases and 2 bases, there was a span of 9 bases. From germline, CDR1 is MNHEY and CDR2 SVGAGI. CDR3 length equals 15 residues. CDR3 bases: TGTGCCAGCAGTTACACACAGGTTAACACCGGGGAGCTGTTTTTT. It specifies CASSYTQVNTGELFF.

The chain's CDR3 is CASSTQSSRRQPQHF. In DNA, the CDR3 is TGTGCCAGTAGTACACAATCGAGTCGGAGACAGCCCCAGCATTTT. V usage is TRBV19 and J usage is TRBJ1-5, with D hard to call. Germline V CDR1 and CDR2: LNHDA, SQIVND (reference sequence). This CDR3 contains 15 residues. V lost 4 bases, J lost 7 bases, and 17 bases lay in between.

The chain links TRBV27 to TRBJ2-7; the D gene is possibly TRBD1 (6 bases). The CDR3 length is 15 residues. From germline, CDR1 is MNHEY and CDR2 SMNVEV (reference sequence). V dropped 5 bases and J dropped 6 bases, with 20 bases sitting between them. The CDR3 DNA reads TGTGCCAGCAGTGACTCAGGGGCAGGGAGAGGCGAGCAGTACTTC. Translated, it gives CASSDSGAGRGEQYF.